These 20 T cell receptor delta chains originate from one sample sequenced in a study of γδ T cells in repeated Plasmodium falciparum infection. TCRdb processed the multiplex PCR reads again with the CATT caller. The sample has about 93,000 delta-chain clones; more than 0.85% are singletons. Gammadelta T cells were flow-sorted from PBMC into Vgamma9/Vdelta2+ and Vdelta2-negative populations for bulk analysis. The sequenced material came from gamma-delta T cells from blood. All receptors derive from a pool of human donors (malaria-infected and uninfected, not separated).

This clone was counted only a few times. Only one base separates this from a far larger clonotype, so it likely reflects a read error. Other DNA variants within this sample encode the same CDR3. The rearrangement links TRDV2 to TRDJ1; D is undetermined. As TCRdb names no J gene, one was assigned here on the basis of a DNA match to germline. Germline assignment: CDR1 GEAIGNYY and CDR2 EKD. The CDR3 length is 15 residues. In DNA, the CDR3 is TGTGCCTGTGACACAGGGGCTGGCTACACTGATAAACTCATCTTT. As protein: CACDTGAGYTDKLIF.

Concerning this clone: TCRdb attributes to this sequence the protein of a much larger clone, which differs from the DNA translation at residue 10; a read error is likely, and the protein displayed is translated from the DNA. The chain couples TRDV2 to TRDJ1, with 12 positions matching TRDD3. Because TCRdb records no J gene, it was assigned here through a match of the DNA to germline. V lost 4 bases to trimming and J lost 1 base; unmatched junction nucleotides: 6. Germline CDR1 GEAIGNYY, CDR2 EKD. The CDR3 consists of 16 residues. The chain's CDR3 is CACDRLGDTCTDKLIF. The CDR3 DNA reads as TGTGCCTGTGATCGACTGGGGGATACTTGCACCGATAAACTCATCTTT.

This clone was seen a few times. The protein TCRdb lists belongs to a much larger clone and differs from this DNA's translation at residue 15, which points to a read error; the protein shown is made from the DNA. The genes are TRDV1 and TRDJ1, with 7 positions matching TRDD3. V was pared by 0 bases and J by 0 bases, with 22 bases of the junction left unmatched. The CDR3 runs to 22 residues. From germline, CDR1 is TSWWSYY and CDR2 QGS. The CDR3 region has the DNA TGTGCTCTTGGGGAACTCGTAGGGTTTACGAATGGGGGACCTCCCTACACCGATAAACTCATCTTT. It specifies CALGELVGFTNGGPPYTDKLIF.

Details on this clone: Given a far larger clone just one base away, this is likely a sequencing read error. The identical CDR3 is also encoded by other nucleotide sequences in the sample. J is TRDJ1 and V is TRDV1, with D perhaps TRDD2 or TRDD3 (5 bases each). The germline gives CDR1 TSWWSYY, CDR2 QGS. The length of the CDR3 is 19 residues. In nucleotides, the CDR3 is TGTGCCCTTGGGGAATCGGGGCCCCCGGTCGTCCTTCAAACCGATAAACTCATCTTT. Its translation: CALGESGPPVVLQTDKLIF.

Of note for this clone: TCRdb attributes to this sequence the protein of a much larger clone, which differs from the DNA translation at residue 14; a read error is likely, and the protein displayed is translated from the DNA. The chain employs TRDV2 and TRDJ1; 8 bases align to TRDD3. This CDR3 contains 18 residues. CDR1 is GEAIGNYY, CDR2 EKD, per germline. The CDR3 nucleotides are TGTGCCTGTGACACCGTAAACTGGGGGTCGTCGTACACCGGTAAACTCATCTTT. It yields the protein CACDTVNWGSSYTGKLIF.

This clone has only a few counts. A far larger clone is one base from this, pointing to a likely read error. Distinct nucleotide sequences in the sample also encode this CDR3. V gene TRDV2 combines with J gene TRDJ1; the match to TRDD3 covers 11 bases. TCRdb supplies no J gene; here it was assigned by aligning the nucleotide sequence to germline. CDR3 length: 19 residues. CDR1 and CDR2 (germline): GEAIGNYY, EKD. Here the CDR3 reads CACDTGAAWGIPYTDKLIF. CDR3 bases: TGTGCCTGCGACACCGGAGCTGCCTGGGGGATACCGTACACCGATAAACTCATCTTT.

This clone is deemed medium-sized. Within the sample, other DNA sequences also encode this same CDR3. The chain joins TRDV2 to TRDJ1, with D possibly being TRDD3 (6 bases). From germline, CDR1 is GEAIGNYY and CDR2 EKD. CDR3 size: 18 residues. V lost 0 bases and J lost 0, with 19 bases in between. The DNA for the CDR3 is TGTGCCTGTGACACCGTGGGGGGGACTTCGGGGAACACCGATAAACTCATCTTT. Residues: CACDTVGGTSGNTDKLIF.

This clone occurred a few times. A far more abundant clone sits one base away, making this likely a read error. Other DNA sequences in the sample encode the same CDR3. The J gene is TRDJ3, the V gene TRDV2; 12 bases are shared with TRDD3. Germline V lookup: CDR1 GEAIGNYY, CDR2 EKD. CDR3 length equals 20 residues. The V and J ends lost 4 bases and 2 bases, in that order; junction bases with no gene match: 11. As DNA, the CDR3 is TGTGCCTGTGATACCCGGCTGGGGGATACGAGGCCCTGGGACACCCGACAGATGTTTTTC. Amino acid sequence: CACDTRLGDTRPWDTRQMFF.

Points on this clone: This sequence is one base from a far larger clone and is likely a read error. Other DNA sequences in the sample encode the same CDR3. CDR3 sequence: CACDTEGETYTDKLIF. The CDR3 DNA sequence: TGTGCCTGTGACACTGAAGGGGAGACTTACACCGATAAACTCATCTTT. J is TRDJ1 and V is TRDV2; D possibly corresponds to TRDD3 (5 bases). The J gene, missing from TCRdb, was assigned here through DNA to germline matching. V was trimmed by 1 base and J by 0 bases, leaving 14 bases between them. CDR1 is GEAIGNYY and CDR2 is EKD in the germline V gene. This CDR3 has 16 residues.

As concerns this clone: This DNA's translation differs at residue 12 from TCRdb's protein, which comes from a much larger clone; a read error is likely, and the protein shown is translated from the DNA. The chain recombines TRDV2 with TRDJ1, with D uncertain. Germline matching of the DNA provided the J gene here, since TCRdb leaves it blank. CDR1 GEAIGNYY and CDR2 EKD come from the germline V gene. Trimming stripped 0 bases from V and 0 bases from J, with 19 bases between. This CDR3 comprises 18 residues. DNA of the CDR3: TGTGCCTGTGACACCGTCGGGGCCCAGGAAGGGGACACCGATAAACTCATCTTT. It is translated as CACDTVGAQEGDTDKLIF.

This clone appeared a few times. A read error likely explains this, since a far larger clone differs by one base. The DNA is omitted, as the CDR3 cannot be located on it reliably, and the CDR3 follows TCRdb's listing. Additional DNA sequences in this sample encode the identical CDR3. The V gene is listed as TRDV1; no J gene was called; the D segment call TRDD3 is taken from the table without a DNA check. The CDR3 has 19 residues if both end residues are counted. The V gene's germline CDR1 is TSWWSYY and CDR2 QGS. CDR3 protein: CALGELTFGGPIEADKLIF.

Turning to this clone: TCRdb lists the protein of a much larger clone for this DNA, which differs at residue 3, so this is likely a read error; the protein given here is translated from the DNA itself. The chain couples TRDV2 to TRDJ1; D may be TRDD3 (6 bases). The germline V gene encodes CDR1 GEAIGNYY and CDR2 EKD. The CDR3 consists of 16 residues. CDR3 DNA: TGTGCCTATGACACGGGGATTTATAGGATCACCGATAAACTCATCTTT. Encoded protein: CAYDTGIYRITDKLIF.

For this clone: This DNA's translation and the protein TCRdb lists, from a much larger clone, do not match at residue 10, likely due to a read error; the protein shown is translated from the DNA. J is TRDJ1 and V is TRDV1; D ambiguous. The J gene, missing from TCRdb, was assigned here through DNA to germline matching. The V and J ends lost 0 bases and 2 bases respectively, with 22 bases between them. CDR1 is TSWWSYY, CDR2 QGS, per germline. The length of the CDR3 is 19 residues. The CDR3 DNA reads as TGTGCTCTTGGGGAACTAGAGTCGTCCTGGTCCTTTATTACCGATAAACTCATCTTT. Protein sequence: CALGELESSWSFITDKLIF.

As to this clone: For this DNA, TCRdb reports the protein of a much larger clone, which diverges at residue 7, most likely from a read error; the protein presented here is translated directly from the DNA. The CDR3 sequence is CALGDLGGTGGYVIYTDKLIF. The CDR3, as DNA: TGTGCTCTTGGGGATCTGGGCGGTACTGGGGGATACGTCATATACACCGATAAACTCATCTTT. The chain carries TRDV1 and TRDJ1; 13 bases line up with TRDD3. This CDR3 has 21 residues. J was trimmed by 0 bases and V by 3 bases; bases with no gene match: 16. The germline V gene encodes CDR1 TSWWSYY and CDR2 QGS.

This clone was found many times. The protein in TCRdb stems from a much larger clone and differs at residue 11 from this DNA's translation, likely a read error; here the protein is translated from the DNA. J is TRDJ1 and V is TRDV2, with 10 bases matching TRDD3. The germline gives CDR1 GEAIGNYY, CDR2 EKD. The junction had 11 bases not matched to a gene; V was cut back by 5 bases and J by 3 bases. The length of the CDR3 is 16 residues. CDR3 sequence: CACVNLGDMAADKLIF. CDR3 nucleotide sequence: TGTGCCTGTGTCAACCTGGGGGATATGGCGGCCGATAAACTCATCTTT.

In its sample, this clone was seen a few times. With only one base between it and a far larger clone, this is likely a read error. The chain links TRDV1 to TRDJ1; 8 bases map to TRDD3. Because TCRdb records no J gene, it was assigned here through a match of the DNA to germline. Per the germline V gene, CDR1 is TSWWSYY and CDR2 is QGS. This CDR3 region has 19 residues. The CDR3 nucleotides are TGCGCTCTTGGGGAACTAAAGTCGTCGGTACTGGGGGTTCCCGATAAACTCATCTTT. It encodes CALGELKSSVLGVPDKLIF.

This clone occurred a few times. The likely explanation is a read error, given a far larger clone one base away. Distinct nucleotide sequences in the sample also encode this CDR3. The chain couples TRDV2 to TRDJ1; TRDD3 aligns across 7 bases. As TCRdb names no J gene, one was assigned here on the basis of a DNA match to germline. The V gene's germline CDR1 is GEAIGNYY and CDR2 EKD. CDR3 length: 18 amino acids. The CDR3 DNA reads as TGCGCCTGTGACGCACTACACGGGGAGGGATACCGCGGCGATAAACTCATCTTT. Translated: CACDALHGEGYRGDKLIF.

About this clone itself: The likely explanation is a read error, given a far larger clone one base away. Other DNA sequences in the same sample also yield this CDR3. The V call is TRDV3, the J call TRDJ1, with 8 bases fitting TRDD3. V lost 5 bases, J lost 1 base, and 18 bases stayed unmatched. The CDR3 spans 17 residues. In germline, CDR1 is TVYSNPD, CDR2 GDNSRS (reference sequence). The CDR3 loop reads CATIPRLGDMATDKLIF. In DNA, the CDR3 is TGTGCCACCATTCCTAGGCTGGGGGACATGGCCACCGATAAACTCATCTTT.

This clone was counted many times. The chain links TRDV2 to TRDJ1; D possibly corresponds to TRDD3 (6 bases). The J gene, not given by TCRdb, was assigned here from a germline match of the nucleotide sequence. V lost 3 bases and J 0 bases, leaving 19 bases between the germline ends. The CDR3 is 17 amino acids. CDR1 is GEAIGNYY and CDR2 is EKD in the germline V gene. The CDR3 loop reads CACDDLGIRANTDKLIF. For the CDR3, the DNA is TGTGCCTGTGACGACCTGGGGATTCGGGCGAACACCGATAAACTCATCTTT.

About this clone: The likely explanation is a read error, given a far larger clone one base away. This sample includes further DNA sequences coding for the same CDR3. The chain has TRDV1 and TRDJ2, with a tentative D call TRDD3 (5 bases). The J gene, absent from TCRdb, was called here by matching the DNA to germline. Germline CDR1 and CDR2: TSWWSYY and QGS. The CDR3 loop spans 20 amino acids. The CDR3 DNA reads as TGCGCTCTTGGGGAACCCCTAGCGCGGGCCCGGTCGGCTTTGACAGCACAACTCTTCTTT. This sequence encodes CALGEPLARARSALTAQLFF.